One sample yielded the 5 T cell receptor beta chains listed below, sequenced in a study of response to subunit inactivated influenza vaccine (dated by TCRdb to 2017 to 2018). Receptor amplification or capture employed RT-PCR. The instrument was an Illumina HiSeq 2500. In TCRdb, the public reads were trimmed at Q25 with fastp and aligned with MiXCR, with productive beta chains retained. Rows merge per CDR3 protein into single entries with the most common DNA and genes. The sample yields hundreds of thousands of distinct CDR3 sequences; around 18% were counted once. Of the sample, approximately 11% falls within the top ten clones. The source material was PBMCs from blood, sampled 4 to 6 days after vaccination. These receptors were taken from a man aged 45-60 years who received an inactivated influenza vaccine. Donor details come from another sample of the same person, matched by shared clones.

This clonotype has just a few counts. This sequence joins TRBV19 and TRBJ2-1, with 10 bases that match TRBD1. The V gene end was trimmed by 5 bases and the J gene end by 1 base; junction bases not matched to a gene: 2. Looked up from germline, CDR1 is LNHDA and CDR2 is SQIVND (reference sequence). The CDR3 extends over 15 amino acids. CDR3 nucleotides: TGTGCCAGTAGTGACAGGGGGCGATCCTACAATGAGCAGTTCTTC. This encodes CASSDRGRSYNEQFF.

The CDR3 region has the DNA TGTGCCAGCAGCTTGGGGGTTAAAGATACGCAGTATTTT. It yields the protein CASSLGVKDTQYF. The V gene is TRBV7-2, the J gene TRBJ2-3; perhaps D is TRBD1 or TRBD2 (5 bases each). CDR3 length: 13 amino acids. Germline V lookup: CDR1 SGHTA, CDR2 FQGNSA. Trimming took off 3 bases at V and 5 bases at J, with 9 bases between the two ends. Full variable domain (missing parts from reference TRBV7-2 and TRBJ2-3): GAGVSQSPSNKVTEKGKDVELRCDPISGHTALYWYRQSLGQGLEFLIYFQGNSAPDKSGLPSDRFSAERTGGSVSTLTIQRTQQEDSAVYLCASSLGVKDTQYFGPGTRLTVL.

The rearrangement joins TRBV12-3 or TRBV12-4 to TRBJ1-5; D gene ambiguous. The CDR3 loop spans 16 amino acids. Trimming stripped 2 bases from V and 4 bases from J, with 15 bases between. DNA of the CDR3: TGTGCCAGCAGTTTATCTTTGGGTTTCTCGAATCAGCCCCAGCATTTT. It codes for CASSLSLGFSNQPQHF.

This clonotype was counted only a few times. This rearrangement joins TRBV20-1 to TRBJ1-5; D not certain. The CDR3 totals 15 residues. V was clipped by 3 bases and J by 3 bases, with 15 bases between them. CDR1 and CDR2 from the germline V gene are DFQATT and SNEGSKA (reference sequence). CDR3 nucleotides: TGCAGTGCTAGGTTAGGCGGGAGGAACAATCAGCCCCAGCATTTT. Translating it yields CSARLGGRNNQPQHF.

V is TRBV6-1 and J is TRBJ2-7; the D call may be TRBD1 or TRBD2 (6 bases each). Germline V gene lookup returns CDR1 MNHNS and CDR2 SASEGT. V lost 5 bases and J 1 base, leaving 21 bases between the germline ends. The CDR3 is 17 residues long. CDR3 in amino acids: CASSPALGGPSSYEQYF. CDR3 sequence (DNA): TGTGCCAGCAGTCCCGCGCTTGGGGGGCCGAGTTCCTACGAGCAGTACTTC.